These 25 T cell receptor beta chains were all obtained from the same sample, sequenced in a study of T cell repertoires in cytomegalovirus infection. TCRdb reanalysed the reads using MiXCR and keeps one entry per CDR3 protein. The data hold roughly 250,000 distinct CDR3 sequences, with under 25% observed a single time. Sample: CD8+ T cells from PBMCs. The receptors were gathered from a human donor in good health (CMV status not recorded). Some clones in this sample may be carry-over from other donors' samples.

This clonotype has more than one count but fewer than ten. J is TRBJ2-7 and V is TRBV28; 10 nucleotides agree with TRBD2. CDR1 is MDHEN, CDR2 SYDVKM, per germline. The V segment lost 6 bases and the J segment 0 bases; nucleotides outside the gene matches: 5. The CDR3 covers 15 residues. CDR3 nucleotides: TGTGCCAGCAGACCACTAGCGGGGCCCTCCTACGAGCAGTACTTC. Amino acids: CASRPLAGPSYEQYF.

The rearrangement uses TRBV29-1 and TRBJ2-5, with 8 bases matching TRBD1. V lost 3 bases and J lost 3; bases outside the gene matches: 18. The germline V gene has CDR1 SQVTM and CDR2 ANQGSEA. This CDR3 is built from 18 residues. The CDR3 spells CSVDGGSSQGGREETQYF. CDR3 DNA sequence: TGCAGCGTTGACGGTGGTTCCTCACAGGGGGGTCGGGAAGAGACCCAGTACTTC. Drawing the rest from reference TRBV29-1 and TRBJ2-5, the complete variable domain is SAVISQKPSRDICQRGTSLTIQCQVDSQVTMMFWYRQQPGQSLTLIATANQGSEATYESGFVIDKFPISRPNLTFSTLTVSNMSPEDSSIYLCSVDGGSSQGGREETQYFGPGTRLLVL.

This chain connects TRBV7-9 to TRBJ1-1; tentatively, D is TRBD1 (5 bases). The CDR3 length is 13 residues. Trimming cost V 8 bases and J 8 bases, with 18 bases left between them. Germline V CDR1 and CDR2: SEHNR, FQNEAQ (reference sequence). The CDR3 here is CASSRSPGPEAFF. The CDR3 DNA reads TGTGCCAGCTCCCGAAGCCCGGGGCCCGAAGCTTTCTTT.

The V call is TRBV6-5, the J call TRBJ2-1, with TRBD2 identical over 8 bases. Trimming at V came to 4 bases and at J to 8 bases, leaving 16 bases not matched to a gene. Germline lookup yields CDR1 MNHEY and CDR2 SVGAGI. This CDR3 spans 17 amino acids. As DNA, the CDR3 is TGTGCCAGCAGTTTACTAACTATAGCGGGGACGCCCGATGAGCAGTTCTTC. Translating gives CASSLLTIAGTPDEQFF.

V gene TRBV15 combines with J gene TRBJ1-1; 7 bases align to TRBD1. The V and J ends lost 10 bases and 4 bases, in that order; junction bases with no gene match: 9. This CDR3 is built from 13 residues. Germline CDR1 reads LNHNV; CDR2 reads YYDKDF (reference sequence). The CDR3 sequence is CASRDSRGTEAFF. CDR3 in DNA: TGTGCCAGCAGGGACAGTCGAGGCACTGAAGCTTTCTTT. Filled out from reference TRBV15 and TRBJ1-1, the complete variable domain reads DAMVIQNPRYQVTQFGKPVTLSCSQTLNHNVMYWYQQKSSQAPKLLFHYYDKDFNNEADTPDNFQSRRPNTSFCFLDIRSPGLGDTAMYLCASRDSRGTEAFFGQGTRLTVV.

The sample holds many counts of this clonotype. This chain connects TRBV7-6 to TRBJ2-1; 11 bases fit TRBD2. The CDR3 length is 15 residues. The germline V gene has CDR1 SGHVS and CDR2 FNYEAQ. The V segment lost 5 bases and the J segment 2 bases; nucleotides outside the gene matches: 2. The CDR3 sequence is CASSELAGAYNEQFF. The CDR3 coding sequence is TGTGCCAGCAGCGAACTAGCGGGGGCCTACAATGAGCAGTTCTTC.

This clonotype appeared many times. The chain has TRBV4-1 and TRBJ2-5, with 12 bases matching TRBD2. Trimming took 3 bases from V and 3 from J; bases not matched to a gene: 5. This CDR3 spans 16 amino acids. Germline lookup yields CDR1 MGHRA and CDR2 YSYEKL. CDR3 coding DNA: TGCGCCAGCAGCCAGGAATGGACTAGCGGGGAAGAGACCCAGTACTTC. Amino acids: CASSQEWTSGEETQYF.

CDR3 amino acids: CASSYFQGSYEQYF. In DNA, the CDR3 is TGTGCCAGCAGTTACTTTCAGGGCTCCTACGAGCAGTACTTC. The V and J genes are TRBV6-5 and TRBJ2-7; maybe TRBD1 (5 bases). Trimming took off 1 base at V and 0 bases at J, with 7 bases between the two ends. Germline lookup yields CDR1 MNHEY and CDR2 SVGAGI. The CDR3 is 14 residues long.

This clonotype occurred a few times. The rearrangement links TRBV2 to TRBJ2-3; 10 bases match TRBD1. CDR1 is SNHLY and CDR2 is FYNNEI in the germline V gene. Germline trimming cut 1 base from V and 4 bases from J; bases unmatched to any gene: 14. The CDR3 runs to 19 residues. DNA of the CDR3: TGTGCCAGCAGTGAAGGGTGGGGACAGGGGACGTTTCTGGCAGATACGCAGTATTTT. Its translation: CASSEGWGQGTFLADTQYF.

This clonotype was detected only once. The chain recombines TRBV19 with TRBJ1-5; D may be TRBD1 (5 bases). The CDR3 is 17 amino acids. Per germline, CDR1 LNHDA and CDR2 SQIVND (reference sequence). Trimming removed 3 bases at V and 6 bases at J, with 21 bases between. The CDR3 DNA is TGTGCCAGTAGTATCGCCGGGACCCACATGGCCAGTCAGCCCCAGCATTTT. Translation: CASSIAGTHMASQPQHF.

DNA for the CDR3: TGCAGCGTTGAACAAGGGGGTGAGCAGTTCTTC. Translated, it gives CSVEQGGEQFF. This rearrangement joins TRBV29-1 to TRBJ2-1, with a weak D call TRBD1 (6 bases). CDR1 is SQVTM and CDR2 is ANQGSEA in the germline V gene. This CDR3 contains 11 residues. Trimming stripped 2 bases from V and 9 bases from J, with 8 bases between.

In this sample, this clonotype turned up a few times. J is TRBJ2-1 and V is TRBV12-5; D possibly corresponds to TRBD2 (6 bases). Germline CDR1 is LGHNT and CDR2 is FRNRAP. Trimming cost V 0 bases and J 16 bases, with 13 bases left between them. The CDR3 has 12 amino acids. DNA of the CDR3: TGTGCTAGTGGTTTGGTAGTCCCGGGAGAATTCTTC. It codes for CASGLVVPGEFF.

The chain recombines TRBV6-5 with TRBJ2-7; weak D call: TRBD2 (5 bases). This CDR3 has 15 amino acids. V was pared by 2 bases and J by 0 bases, with 11 bases between. Looked up from germline, CDR1 is MNHEY and CDR2 is SVGAGI. The CDR3 sequence is CASSYGLGSSYEQYF. The CDR3 nucleotides read TGTGCCAGCAGTTACGGGTTGGGGAGCTCCTACGAGCAGTACTTC.

As regards this clonotype: A read error is possible here, since a much larger clone lies one base away. The J gene is TRBJ1-6, the V gene TRBV7-6; TRBD1 matches 7 bases. This CDR3 is built from 17 residues. Germline values: CDR1 SGHVS, CDR2 FNYEAQ. The CDR3 reads CASSLGAYRDSNSLLHF. In nucleotides, the CDR3 is TGTGCCAGCAGCTTAGGGGCCTACAGGGACAGTAATTCACTCCTCCACTTT.

The CDR3 region is CASSLLSASSYEQYF. In nucleotides, the CDR3 is TGTGCCAGCAGCTTGCTGTCGGCGAGCTCCTACGAGCAGTACTTC. The J gene is TRBJ2-7, the V gene TRBV5-6; unclear D gene. CDR1 and CDR2 from the germline V gene are SGHDT and YYEEEE. The CDR3 contains 15 residues. V lost 1 base and J 0 bases, leaving 11 bases between the germline ends.

This chain links TRBV7-9 with TRBJ2-5; D unclear. The germline V gene encodes CDR1 SEHNR and CDR2 FQNEAQ (reference sequence). Trimming left V 5 bases short and J 1 base short, with 8 bases between. The CDR3 consists of 13 residues. CDR3 DNA sequence: TGTGCCAGCAGCCTACACCTCCAAGAGACCCAGTACTTC. Translation: CASSLHLQETQYF. The entire variable domain, with the rest obtained from reference TRBV7-9 and TRBJ2-5, is as follows: DTGVSQNPRHKITKRGQNVTFRCDPISEHNRLYWYRQTLGQGPEFLTYFQNEAQLEKSRLLSDRFSAERPKGSFSTLEIQRTEQGDSAMYLCASSLHLQETQYFGPGTRLLVL.

This clonotype occurred many times. The chain joins TRBV29-1 to TRBJ1-2, with a possible D match to TRBD1 (5 bases). The CDR3 is made up of 11 amino acids. The V gene lost 3 bases and the J gene lost 4 bases, with 6 bases spanning the gap. Germline V lookup: CDR1 SQVTM, CDR2 ANQGSEA. CDR3 loop: CSVEGGYGYTF. The CDR3 DNA sequence: TGCAGCGTTGAGGGGGGCTATGGCTACACCTTC. The whole variable domain, remainder taken from reference TRBV29-1 and TRBJ1-2, is SAVISQKPSRDICQRGTSLTIQCQVDSQVTMMFWYRQQPGQSLTLIATANQGSEATYESGFVIDKFPISRPNLTFSTLTVSNMSPEDSSIYLCSVEGGYGYTFGSGTRLTVV.

This clonotype has more than one count but fewer than ten. The rearrangement links TRBV7-9 to TRBJ2-1; maybe TRBD1 (6 bases). This CDR3 is 16 amino acids long. Germline V CDR1 and CDR2: SEHNR, FQNEAQ (reference sequence). Trimming cost V 5 bases and J 1 base, with 15 bases left between them. CDR3 sequence reads: CASSPRTDKSYNEQFF. CDR3 DNA sequence: TGTGCCAGCAGCCCCCGGACAGATAAATCCTACAATGAGCAGTTCTTC.

This clonotype was seen many times. The chain couples TRBV6-5 to TRBJ2-5; D possibly uses TRBD1 or TRBD2 (5 bases each). Germline V gene lookup returns CDR1 MNHEY and CDR2 SVGAGI. The CDR3 consists of 13 residues. Trimming shortened V by 5 bases and J by 5 bases, and 12 bases separated the two germline ends. The CDR3 reads CASSRDGGETQYF. CDR3 nucleotides: TGTGCCAGCAGTCGGGACGGCGGGGAGACCCAGTACTTC.

Many counts were recorded for this clonotype. The chain has TRBV6-1 and TRBJ1-5; 7 bases match TRBD1. The CDR3 length is 16 residues. Trimming took 6 bases from V and 0 from J; bases not matched to a gene: 8. Germline-derived CDR1 and CDR2 are MNHNS and SASEGT. The CDR3 DNA follows: TGTGCCAGCAGAGAGAGGACAGGCTATAGCAATCAGCCCCAGCATTTT. Translation: CASRERTGYSNQPQHF.

This chain joins TRBV7-9 and TRBJ2-1; D is unresolved. The V end was cut by 5 bases, the J end by 9 bases, with 20 bases between. This CDR3 contains 15 residues. Germline CDR1 is SEHNR and CDR2 is FQNEAQ (reference sequence). The CDR3 DNA is TGTGCCAGCAGCCCCGAAGGTGGCAGTCACCGTGAGCAGTTCTTC. Its translation: CASSPEGGSHREQFF.

The sample holds many counts of this clonotype. The chain couples TRBV28 to TRBJ2-7; unclear D gene. V lost 7 bases and J lost 5, with 12 bases in between. In germline, CDR1 is MDHEN, CDR2 SYDVKM. This CDR3 has 12 amino acids. The CDR3, as DNA: TGTGCCAGCAACTTGACTCCAGACGAGCAGTACTTC. Translation: CASNLTPDEQYF. Full variable domain (outside the CDR3, taken from reference TRBV28 and TRBJ2-7): DVKVTQSSRYLVKRTGEKVFLECVQDMDHENMFWYRQDPGLGLRLIYFSYDVKMKEKGDIPEGYSVSREKKERFSLILESASTNQTSMYLCASNLTPDEQYFGPGTRLTVT.

In its sample, this clonotype was seen a few times. CDR3 nucleotide sequence: TGTGCCAGCAGCTTAAGCGTTCCTGAAAAACTGTTTTTT. It yields the protein CASSLSVPEKLFF. This sequence joins TRBV7-9 and TRBJ1-4; D remains unclear. The ends were cut back, 2 bases at V and 7 bases at J, with 8 bases in the middle. The germline gives CDR1 SEHNR, CDR2 FQNEAQ (reference sequence). CDR3 length: 13 amino acids. The full variable domain, in which reference TRBV7-9 and TRBJ1-4 provide the parts outside the CDR3, is DTGVSQNPRHKITKRGQNVTFRCDPISEHNRLYWYRQTLGQGPEFLTYFQNEAQLEKSRLLSDRFSAERPKGSFSTLEIQRTEQGDSAMYLCASSLSVPEKLFFGSGTQLSVL.

This sequence joins TRBV9 and TRBJ1-1; 8 bases align to TRBD1. V lost 0 bases to trimming and J lost 9 bases; unmatched junction nucleotides: 4. CDR1 is SGDLS and CDR2 is YYNGEE in the germline V gene. The CDR3 length is 13 residues. The CDR3 here is CASSVEGQGQAFF. The CDR3 DNA sequence: TGTGCCAGCAGCGTAGAAGGACAGGGCCAAGCTTTCTTT.

This clonotype occurred many times. This chain uses TRBV6-1 with TRBJ2-3; D possibly corresponds to TRBD2 (6 bases). The ends were cut back, 5 bases at V and 3 bases at J, with 12 bases in the middle. Germline CDR1 and CDR2: MNHNS and SASEGT. This CDR3 is built from 14 residues. CDR3 bases: TGTGCCAGCAGTACCGGGACTGTGACAGATACGCAGTATTTT. As protein: CASSTGTVTDTQYF.